This passage covers 9 T cell receptor beta chains from one sample sequenced in a study of shared clonotypes between healthy human individuals. Data came from immunoSEQ multiplex PCR; TCRdb stores just in-frame clones and leaves some out. In the table there are about 2.4 million clones, approximately 92% of which are singletons. Material for sequencing was naive CD4+ T cells sorted from blood. The subset is: CD45RA+ positively selected. These receptors were collected from a man between 18 and 29 years old in good health.

This sequence joins TRBV4-3 and TRBJ2-3; the match to TRBD1 covers 7 bases. Germline V CDR1 and CDR2: LGHNA, YSLEER. The ends lost 1 base at V and 1 base at J; junction bases unmatched: 2. The CDR3 length is 15 residues. CDR3 in DNA: TGCGCCAGCAGCCAAGCTACAGGGGGCACAGATACGCAGTATTTT. Protein: CASSQATGGTDTQYF.

The sample holds one count of this clone. The chain joins TRBV7-2 to TRBJ2-5, with TRBD1 as a possible D gene (6 bases). The CDR3 is 13 residues long. Germline values: CDR1 SGHTA, CDR2 FQGNSA. V gave up 11 bases and J gave up 8 bases, with 21 bases separating them. CDR3 sequence: CASRGTPDSTQYF. The DNA of the CDR3 is TGTGCCTCAAGAGGGACACCGGATTCCACCCAGTACTTC.

The chain combines TRBV18 with TRBJ2-7; 8 nucleotides agree with TRBD1. CDR3 length: 14 amino acids. V trimming: 3 bases; J trimming: 6 bases; junction bases outside the gene matches: 7. Looked up from germline, CDR1 is KGHSH and CDR2 is LQKENI. The CDR3 nucleotides are TGTGCCAGCTCACCGGGACAGGACGCCTCCGAGCAGTACTTC. It specifies CASSPGQDASEQYF.

This chain joins TRBV5-6 and TRBJ2-5, with D perhaps given as TRBD1 or TRBD2 (6 bases each). Trimming cost V 2 bases and J 5 bases, with 19 bases left between them. The CDR3 loop spans 16 amino acids. Germline CDR1 is SGHDT and CDR2 is YYEEEE. The CDR3 bases are TGTGCCAGCAGCTTCCGAACACAGAGGGGGAGGGAGACCCAGTACTTC. Translated, it gives CASSFRTQRGRETQYF.

With respect to this clone: Other DNA sequences of this sample code for an identical CDR3. The chain combines TRBV6-6 with TRBJ2-7; no firm D call. V was trimmed by 2 bases and J by 4 bases, leaving 12 bases between them. The CDR3 is 14 residues long. Germline assignment: CDR1 MNHNY and CDR2 SVGAGI (reference sequence). The CDR3 DNA reads as TGTGCCAGCAGTTACACGTCTGGATCTTACGAGCAGTACTTC. Translated: CASSYTSGSYEQYF.

As for this clone: Other nucleotide sequences in the sample specify the same CDR3. The chain joins TRBV27 to TRBJ1-4; D uncertain. The V gene lost 5 bases and the J gene lost 0 bases, with 7 bases spanning the gap. The length of the CDR3 is 14 residues. Germline CDR1 and CDR2: MNHEY and SMNVEV (reference sequence). DNA of the CDR3: TGTGCCAGCAGTCGAACCGCAACTAATGAAAAACTGTTTTTT. Encoded protein: CASSRTATNEKLFF. The full variable domain, completed using reference TRBV27 and TRBJ1-4, is EAQVTQNPRYLITVTGKKLTVTCSQNMNHEYMSWYRQDPGLGLRQIYYSMNVEVTDKGDVPEGYKVSRKEKRNFPLILESPSPNQTSLYFCASSRTATNEKLFFGSGTQLSVL.

The CDR3 DNA sequence: TGTGCCACCAGCCTCGGCCTCCTCTCTGGAAACACCATATATTTT. Translation gives CATSLGLLSGNTIYF. The chain couples TRBV15 to TRBJ1-3; D is unresolved. CDR1 LNHNV and CDR2 YYDKDF come from the germline V gene (reference sequence). The CDR3 is made up of 15 amino acids. The V and J ends lost 5 bases and 0 bases respectively, with 11 bases between them.

This chain uses TRBV2 with TRBJ2-3; 9 bases map to TRBD2. Germline V gene lookup returns CDR1 SNHLY and CDR2 FYNNEI. V lost 10 bases and J lost 3; bases outside the gene matches: 11. CDR3 length: 15 residues. The CDR3 spells CATPSGMVRTDTQYF. The CDR3 bases are TGTGCCACCCCTAGCGGGATGGTACGGACAGATACGCAGTATTTT.

This clone was seen only once. The V gene is TRBV5-1, the J gene TRBJ2-1, with TRBD1 matching 9 bases. The CDR3 is made up of 17 amino acids. Germline-derived CDR1 and CDR2 are SGHRS and YFSETQ. J gave up 4 bases and V 4 bases, and 12 bases lay outside the gene matches. In DNA form, the CDR3 reads TGCGCCAGCAGCCCCAATCCGACAGGGGGGACTTACAATGAGCAGTTCTTC. Its translation: CASSPNPTGGTYNEQFF.